A single sample is the source of the 9 T cell receptor beta chains below, sequenced in a study of spatial heterogeneity in lung cancer (dated by TCRdb to between 2018 and 2021). Receptors were amplified or captured by 5' RACE. Sequencer: NextSeq 500. TCRdb ran its own pipeline on the public reads, namely fastp trimming at Q25 and MiXCR clone calling, and kept in-frame beta chains. Duplicate CDR3 protein sequences are folded into a single record with the most common DNA and genes. Within this sample are approximately 92,000 distinct CDR3 sequences, with roughly 12% of them counted one time only. The biggest ten clones account for over 40% of the sample. Explained via the paper, the time point label denotes: sample taken at primary tumor resection. Here the sequenced sample was PBMCs, taken at surgery. These receptors all stem from a male donor with early-stage non-small cell lung cancer.

The J gene is TRBJ1-5, the V gene TRBV20-1; D perhaps matches TRBD1 (5 bases). The CDR3 has 15 residues. Germline lookup yields CDR1 DFQATT and CDR2 SNEGSKA (reference sequence). V was shortened by 0 bases and J by 2 bases, with 11 bases between the two germline ends. The CDR3 spells CSAREGEQGNQPQHF. CDR3 DNA sequence: TGCAGTGCTAGAGAAGGAGAACAGGGCAATCAGCCCCAGCATTTT.

The chain joins TRBV5-1 to TRBJ2-3; no clear D gene. Germline V gene data show CDR1 as SGHRS and CDR2 as YFSETQ. V dropped 6 bases and J dropped 4 bases, with 15 bases sitting between them. This CDR3 comprises 14 residues. In DNA form, the CDR3 reads TGCGCCAGCAACATTAGGGTTAGCCCAGATACGCAGTATTTT. This gives the protein CASNIRVSPDTQYF.

This clonotype was observed a few times. This rearrangement joins TRBV4-2 to TRBJ2-1, with 9 bases lining up with TRBD2. Germline assignment: CDR1 LGHNA and CDR2 YNFKEQ. Losses at the gene ends were 3 bases for V and 3 bases for J; bases not matched to a gene: 6. The length of the CDR3 is 16 residues. CDR3 nucleotide sequence: TGTGCCAGCAGCCAGGTTAGCGGGGGTCGCTACAATGAGCAGTTCTTC. Protein product: CASSQVSGGRYNEQFF.

This clonotype was counted at least ten times. The V call is TRBV3-1, the J call TRBJ2-5; TRBD2 matches 8 bases. J lost 2 bases, V lost 2 bases, and 4 bases had no gene match. Germline CDR1 is LGHDT and CDR2 is YNNKEL (reference sequence). The CDR3 runs 15 residues. This CDR3 is CASSQYRGGQETQYF. CDR3 bases: TGTGCCAGCAGCCAATACCGGGGGGGACAAGAGACCCAGTACTTC.

This chain uses TRBV27 with TRBJ2-3, with D possibly matching TRBD2 (6 bases). There are 14 residues in the CDR3. Germline lookup yields CDR1 MNHEY and CDR2 SMNVEV (reference sequence). Trimming cost V 3 bases and J 9 bases, with 16 bases left between them. The CDR3: CASSFQFGEDTQYF. The CDR3 DNA reads as TGTGCCAGCAGTTTCCAATTTGGGGAGGACACGCAGTATTTT.

The V call is TRBV29-1, the J call TRBJ1-4, with a tentative D call TRBD1 (5 bases). The CDR3 loop spans 13 amino acids. Germline values: CDR1 SQVTM, CDR2 ANQGSEA. V lost 4 bases to trimming and J lost 5 bases, with 11 bases between them. The CDR3 bases are TGCAGCGTTGGGGGCAGATTGAATGAAAAACTGTTTTTT. This codes for CSVGGRLNEKLFF.

Only a few counts were recorded for this clonotype. The V gene is TRBV20-1, the J gene TRBJ1-2; D is unresolved. This CDR3 comprises 12 residues. Germline CDR1 and CDR2: DFQATT and SNEGSKA (reference sequence). V was pared by 5 bases and J by 6 bases, with 13 bases between. DNA of the CDR3: TGCAGTGCTTCCGCAGACGAGGATGGCTACACCTTC. Protein: CSASADEDGYTF.

The gene calls are TRBV14 and TRBJ1-1; D is unclear. Germline values: CDR1 SGHDN, CDR2 FVKESK. There are 15 residues in the CDR3. Trimming took off 2 bases at V and 0 bases at J, with 10 bases between the two ends. DNA for the CDR3: TGTGCCAGCAGCCAATCCCCAGACATGAACACTGAAGCTTTCTTT. This translates into CASSQSPDMNTEAFF.

V and J are TRBV12-3 or TRBV12-4 and TRBJ2-2, with D possibly matching TRBD1 (6 bases). The V and J ends lost 4 bases and 4 bases respectively, with 13 bases between them. There are 15 residues in the CDR3. CDR3 loop: CASSWQGSGTGELFF. CDR3 nucleotide sequence: TGTGCCAGCAGTTGGCAGGGGTCGGGCACCGGGGAGCTGTTTTTT.